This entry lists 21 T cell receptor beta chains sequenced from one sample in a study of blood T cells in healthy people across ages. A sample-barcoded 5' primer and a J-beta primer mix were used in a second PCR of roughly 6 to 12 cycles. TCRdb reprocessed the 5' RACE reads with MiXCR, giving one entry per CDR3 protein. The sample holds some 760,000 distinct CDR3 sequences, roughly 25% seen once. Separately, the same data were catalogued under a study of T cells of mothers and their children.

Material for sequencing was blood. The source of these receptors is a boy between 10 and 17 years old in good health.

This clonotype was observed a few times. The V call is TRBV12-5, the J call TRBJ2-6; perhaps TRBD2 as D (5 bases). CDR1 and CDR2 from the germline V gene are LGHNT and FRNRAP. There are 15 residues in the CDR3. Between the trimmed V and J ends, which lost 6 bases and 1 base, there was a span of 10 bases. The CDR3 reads CASGGPGSGANVLTF. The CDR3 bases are TGTGCTAGTGGAGGACCGGGATCTGGGGCCAACGTCCTGACTTTC.

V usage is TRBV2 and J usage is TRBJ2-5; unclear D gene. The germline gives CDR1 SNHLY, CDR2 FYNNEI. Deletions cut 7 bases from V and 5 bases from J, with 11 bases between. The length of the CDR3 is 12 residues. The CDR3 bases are TGTGCCAGCACGTGGAGTCAGGAGACCCAGTACTTC. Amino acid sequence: CASTWSQETQYF.

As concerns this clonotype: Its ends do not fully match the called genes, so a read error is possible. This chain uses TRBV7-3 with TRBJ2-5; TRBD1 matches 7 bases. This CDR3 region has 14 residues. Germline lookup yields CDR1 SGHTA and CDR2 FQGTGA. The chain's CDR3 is CASSAKGQQEAQYF. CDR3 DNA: TGTGCCAGCAGCGCGAAGGGACAGCAAGAGGCCCAGTACTTC.

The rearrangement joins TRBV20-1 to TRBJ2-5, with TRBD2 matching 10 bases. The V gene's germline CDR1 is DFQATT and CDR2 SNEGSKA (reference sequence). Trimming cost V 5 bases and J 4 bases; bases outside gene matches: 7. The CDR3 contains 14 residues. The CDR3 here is CSAGGLAGGETQYF. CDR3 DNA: TGCAGTGCTGGGGGTTTAGCGGGAGGAGAGACCCAGTACTTC.

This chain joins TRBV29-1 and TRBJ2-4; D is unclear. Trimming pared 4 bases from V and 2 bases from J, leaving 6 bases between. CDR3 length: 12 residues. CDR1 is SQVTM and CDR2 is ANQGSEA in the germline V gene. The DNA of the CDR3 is TGCAGCGTTGCGCAGTCCAAAAACATTCAGTACTTC. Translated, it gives CSVAQSKNIQYF.

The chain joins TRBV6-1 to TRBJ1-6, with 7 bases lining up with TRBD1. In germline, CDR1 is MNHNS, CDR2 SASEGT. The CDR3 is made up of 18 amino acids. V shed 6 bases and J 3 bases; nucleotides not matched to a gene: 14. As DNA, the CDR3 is TGTGCCAGCAGCAAGACATTGGGACAGCGCGTCTATAATTCACCCCTCCACTTT. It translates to CASSKTLGQRVYNSPLHF.

Here the CDR3 DNA reads TGTGCCAGCAGGGAGGGTCCAGAGACCCAGTACTTC. This translates into CASREGPETQYF. The chain is built from TRBV2 and TRBJ2-5; D possibly corresponds to TRBD2 (6 bases). V was shortened by 6 bases and J by 4 bases, with 9 bases between the two germline ends. The germline V gene has CDR1 SNHLY and CDR2 FYNNEI. The CDR3 sequence is 12 residues long. Supplemented by reference TRBV2 and TRBJ2-5, the full variable domain reads EPEVTQTPSHQVTQMGQEVILRCVPISNHLYFYWYRQILGQKVEFLVSFYNNEISEKSEIFDDQFSVERPDGSNFTLKIRSTKLEDSAMYFCASREGPETQYFGPGTRLLVL.

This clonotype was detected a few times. The CDR3 DNA reads TGTGCCAGCAGCGACCACAGGGAATTTGACTATGGCTACACCTTC. Residues: CASSDHREFDYGYTF. The V call is TRBV7-9, the J call TRBJ1-2, with D possibly TRBD1 on 6 matching bases. This CDR3 has 15 residues. Trimming removed 5 bases from V and 3 bases from J, with 16 bases in between. Germline V lookup: CDR1 SEHNR, CDR2 FQNEAQ (reference sequence). The full variable domain, rest sourced from reference TRBV7-9 and TRBJ1-2, is DTGVSQNPRHKITKRGQNVTFRCDPISEHNRLYWYRQTLGQGPEFLTYFQNEAQLEKSRLLSDRFSAERPKGSFSTLEIQRTEQGDSAMYLCASSDHREFDYGYTFGSGTRLTVV.

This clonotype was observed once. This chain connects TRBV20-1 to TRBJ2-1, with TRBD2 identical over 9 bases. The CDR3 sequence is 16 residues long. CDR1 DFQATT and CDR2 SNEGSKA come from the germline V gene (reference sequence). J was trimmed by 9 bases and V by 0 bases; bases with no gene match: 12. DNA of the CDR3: TGCAGTGCTAGAGATCTCGCGACTAGCGGAGTAGGTGAGCAGTTCTTC. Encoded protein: CSARDLATSGVGEQFF.

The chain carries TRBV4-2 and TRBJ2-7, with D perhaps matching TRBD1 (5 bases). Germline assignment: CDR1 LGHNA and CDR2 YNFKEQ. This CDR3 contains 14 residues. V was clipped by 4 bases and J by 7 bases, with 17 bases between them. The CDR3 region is CASSPRTSAGEQYF. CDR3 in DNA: TGTGCCAGCAGCCCGCGGACATCGGCAGGGGAGCAGTACTTC.

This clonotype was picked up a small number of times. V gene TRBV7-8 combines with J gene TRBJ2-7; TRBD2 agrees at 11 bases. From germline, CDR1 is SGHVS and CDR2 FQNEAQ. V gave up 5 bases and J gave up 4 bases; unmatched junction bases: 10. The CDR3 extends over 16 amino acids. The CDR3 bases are TGTGCCAGCAGCCCAATTAGCGGGGGGGGTGTTTACGAGCAGTACTTC. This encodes CASSPISGGGVYEQYF.

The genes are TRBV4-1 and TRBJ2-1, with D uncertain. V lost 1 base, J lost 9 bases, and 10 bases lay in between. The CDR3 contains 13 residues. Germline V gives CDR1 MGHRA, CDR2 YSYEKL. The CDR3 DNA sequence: TGCGCCAGCAGCCAAGGCCGTACAAGTGAGCAGTTCTTC. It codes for CASSQGRTSEQFF.

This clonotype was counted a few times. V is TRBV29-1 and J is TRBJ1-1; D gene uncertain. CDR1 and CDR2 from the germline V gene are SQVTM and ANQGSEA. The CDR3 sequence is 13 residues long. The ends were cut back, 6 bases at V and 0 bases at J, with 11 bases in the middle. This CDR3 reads CSVAMLMNTEAFF. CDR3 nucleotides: TGCAGCGTCGCCATGTTGATGAACACTGAAGCTTTCTTT.

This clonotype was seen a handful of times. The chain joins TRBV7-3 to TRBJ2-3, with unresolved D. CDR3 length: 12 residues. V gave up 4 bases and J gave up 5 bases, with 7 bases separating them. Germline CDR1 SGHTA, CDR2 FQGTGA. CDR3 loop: CASSSYLDTQYF. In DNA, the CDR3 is TGTGCCAGCAGCTCCTATCTAGATACGCAGTATTTT.

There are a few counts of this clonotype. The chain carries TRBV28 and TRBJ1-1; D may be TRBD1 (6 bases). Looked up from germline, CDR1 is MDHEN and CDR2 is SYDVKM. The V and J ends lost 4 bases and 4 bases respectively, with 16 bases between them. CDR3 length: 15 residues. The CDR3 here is CASSSPDLGGTEAFF. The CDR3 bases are TGTGCCAGCAGTTCCCCCGACCTAGGGGGCACTGAAGCTTTCTTT.

The CDR3 region is CASSPIGSYNEQFF. The DNA of the CDR3 is TGTGCCAGCAGCCCCATAGGCTCCTACAATGAGCAGTTCTTC. The V gene is TRBV9, the J gene TRBJ2-1; D remains ambiguous. Germline V gene sequence: CDR1 SGDLS, CDR2 YYNGEE. Trimming removed 4 bases from V and 0 bases from J, with 8 bases in between. The CDR3 totals 14 residues.

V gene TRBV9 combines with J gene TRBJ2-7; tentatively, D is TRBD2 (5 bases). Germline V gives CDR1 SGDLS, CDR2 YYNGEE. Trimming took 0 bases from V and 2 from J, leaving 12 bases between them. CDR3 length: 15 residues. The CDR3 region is CASSVAPGSPYEQYF. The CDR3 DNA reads TGTGCCAGCAGCGTAGCCCCGGGATCTCCCTACGAGCAGTACTTC.

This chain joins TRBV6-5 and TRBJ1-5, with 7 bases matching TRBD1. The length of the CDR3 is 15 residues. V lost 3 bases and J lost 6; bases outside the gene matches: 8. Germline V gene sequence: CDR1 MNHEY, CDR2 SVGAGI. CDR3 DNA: TGTGCCAGCAGTTATGTAGGGGGCGCGGGTCAGCCCCAGCATTTT. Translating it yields CASSYVGGAGQPQHF.

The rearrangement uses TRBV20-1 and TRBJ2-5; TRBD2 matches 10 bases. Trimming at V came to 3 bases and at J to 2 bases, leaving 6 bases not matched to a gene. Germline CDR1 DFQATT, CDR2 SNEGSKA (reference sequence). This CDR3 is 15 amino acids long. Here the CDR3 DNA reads TGCAGTGCTAGCATTTGGACTAGCGGACAAGAGACCCAGTACTTC. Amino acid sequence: CSASIWTSGQETQYF.

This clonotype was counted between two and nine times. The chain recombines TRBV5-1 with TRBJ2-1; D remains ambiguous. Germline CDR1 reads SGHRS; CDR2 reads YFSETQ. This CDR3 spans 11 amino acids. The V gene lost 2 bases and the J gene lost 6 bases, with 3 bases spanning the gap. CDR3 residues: CASSFVNEQFF. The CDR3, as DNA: TGCGCCAGCAGCTTTGTCAATGAGCAGTTCTTC.

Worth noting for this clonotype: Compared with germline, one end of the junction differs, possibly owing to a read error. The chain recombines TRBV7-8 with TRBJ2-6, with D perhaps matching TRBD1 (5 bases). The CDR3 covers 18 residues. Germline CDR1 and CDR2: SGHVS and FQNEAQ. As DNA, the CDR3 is TGTGCCAGCAGCTTAGTTCTATGGGTTTACTCTGGGGCCAACGTCCTGATTTTC. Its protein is CASSLVLWVYSGANVLIF. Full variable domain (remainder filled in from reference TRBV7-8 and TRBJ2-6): GAGVSQSPRYKVAKRGQDVALRCDPISGHVSLFWYQQALGQGPEFLTYFQNEAQLDKSGLPSDRFFAERPEGSVSTLKIQRTQQEDSAVYLCASSLVLWVYSGANVLIFGAGSRLTVL.